Below are 3 T cell receptor beta chains sequenced from a single sample in a study of Graves' ophthalmopathy and Graves' hyperthyroidism. Beta-chain TCR CDR3 regions were amplified from RNA transcripts. The library came from an HTBI-primed first-round RT-PCR and a second-round multiplex PCR. TCRdb ran MiXCR on the multiplex PCR reads and lists one entry per CDR3 protein. The sample lists approximately 380,000 distinct CDR3 sequences, roughly 21% occurring once. Sequencing input: peripheral blood. All receptors derive from a woman aged 18-29 years with stable Graves' hyperthyroidism.

The chain couples TRBV12-3 or TRBV12-4 to TRBJ2-3; 7 bases align to TRBD1. The CDR3 is made up of 16 amino acids. V was clipped by 5 bases and J by 5 bases; unmatched bases: 13. In DNA form, the CDR3 reads TGTGCCAGCAGTCTCCGACAGGGCCTTTTGGGAGATACGCAGTATTTT. Translation: CASSLRQGLLGDTQYF.

This clonotype came up many times. The chain is built from TRBV10-2 and TRBJ1-1; 7 bases map to TRBD1. J gave up 2 bases and V 6 bases, and 6 bases lay outside the gene matches. Per the germline V gene, CDR1 is WSHSY and CDR2 is SAAADI. The CDR3 has 14 residues. The CDR3 sequence: CASREGQTNTEAFF. In DNA, the CDR3 is TGCGCCAGCAGGGAGGGACAGACTAACACTGAAGCTTTCTTT.

The rearrangement joins TRBV29-1 to TRBJ2-7; no reliable D call. CDR3 length equals 12 residues. Germline V gives CDR1 SQVTM, CDR2 ANQGSEA. The ends were cut back, 4 bases at V and 0 bases at J, with 7 bases in the middle. CDR3 coding DNA: TGCAGCGTTGGGACCTACTCCTACGAGCAGTACTTC. Translation: CSVGTYSYEQYF.